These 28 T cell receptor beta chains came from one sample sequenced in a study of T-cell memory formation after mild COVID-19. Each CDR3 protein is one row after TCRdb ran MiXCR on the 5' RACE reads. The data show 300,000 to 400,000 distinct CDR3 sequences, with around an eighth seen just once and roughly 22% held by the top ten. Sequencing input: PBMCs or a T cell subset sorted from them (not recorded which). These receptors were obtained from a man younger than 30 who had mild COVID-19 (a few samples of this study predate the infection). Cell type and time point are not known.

The CDR3 coding sequence is TGTGCCACCAGTGATCGATCTAGCGGGGGCCTCGCGAACACCGGGGAGCTGTTTTTT. It translates to CATSDRSSGGLANTGELFF. The chain recombines TRBV24-1 with TRBJ2-2; 10 positions match TRBD2. Trimming at V came to 3 bases and at J to 0 bases, leaving 9 bases not matched to a gene. The CDR3 runs 19 residues. Looked up from germline, CDR1 is KGHDR and CDR2 is SFDVKD.

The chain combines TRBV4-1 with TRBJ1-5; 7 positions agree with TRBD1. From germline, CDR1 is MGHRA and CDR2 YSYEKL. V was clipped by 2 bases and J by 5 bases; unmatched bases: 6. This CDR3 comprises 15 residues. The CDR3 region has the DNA TGCGCCAGCAGCCAAAGACAGGGACGCGATCAGCCCCAGCATTTT. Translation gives CASSQRQGRDQPQHF.

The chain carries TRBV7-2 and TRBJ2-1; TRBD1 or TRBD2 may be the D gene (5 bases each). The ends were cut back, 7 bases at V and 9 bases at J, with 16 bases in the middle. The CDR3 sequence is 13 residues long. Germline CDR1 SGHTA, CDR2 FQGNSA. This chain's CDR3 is CASTQLGVGEQFF. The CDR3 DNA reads TGTGCCAGCACCCAACTGGGGGTGGGTGAGCAGTTCTTC.

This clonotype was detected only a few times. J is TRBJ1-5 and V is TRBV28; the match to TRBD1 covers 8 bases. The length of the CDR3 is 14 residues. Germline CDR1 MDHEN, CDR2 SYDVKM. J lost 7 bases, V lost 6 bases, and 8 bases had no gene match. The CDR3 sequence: CASSQPTGGQPQHF. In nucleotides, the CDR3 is TGTGCCAGCAGCCAACCAACAGGGGGACAGCCCCAGCATTTT.

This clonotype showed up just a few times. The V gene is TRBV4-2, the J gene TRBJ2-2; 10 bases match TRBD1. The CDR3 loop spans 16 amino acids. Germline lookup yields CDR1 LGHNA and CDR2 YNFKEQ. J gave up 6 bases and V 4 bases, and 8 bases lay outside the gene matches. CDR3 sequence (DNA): TGTGCCAGCAGCCCCCCAGACAGGGGGCTCTCCGGGGAGCTGTTTTTT. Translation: CASSPPDRGLSGELFF.

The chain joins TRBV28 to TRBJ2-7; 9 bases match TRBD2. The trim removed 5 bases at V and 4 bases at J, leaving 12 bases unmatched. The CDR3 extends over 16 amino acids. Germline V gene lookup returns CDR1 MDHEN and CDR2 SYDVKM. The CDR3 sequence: CASSRDGLAIDYEQYF. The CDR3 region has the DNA TGTGCCAGCAGTCGGGACGGACTAGCGATCGATTACGAGCAGTACTTC. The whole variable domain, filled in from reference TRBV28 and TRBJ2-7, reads DVKVTQSSRYLVKRTGEKVFLECVQDMDHENMFWYRQDPGLGLRLIYFSYDVKMKEKGDIPEGYSVSREKKERFSLILESASTNQTSMYLCASSRDGLAIDYEQYFGPGTRLTVT.

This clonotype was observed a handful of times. This chain's CDR3 is CASSLLYGNTEAFF. In nucleotides, the CDR3 is TGTGCCAGCAGCTTATTGTACGGGAACACTGAAGCTTTCTTT. This sequence joins TRBV11-2 and TRBJ1-1; D gene unclear. Germline lookup yields CDR1 SGHAT and CDR2 FQNNGV. This CDR3 is 14 amino acids long. Trimming cost V 2 bases and J 1 base, with 8 bases left between them.

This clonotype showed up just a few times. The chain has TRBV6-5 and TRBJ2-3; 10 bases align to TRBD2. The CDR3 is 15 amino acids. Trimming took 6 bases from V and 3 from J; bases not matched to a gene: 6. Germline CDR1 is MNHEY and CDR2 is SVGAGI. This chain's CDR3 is CASSHSGGPTDTQYF. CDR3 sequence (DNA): TGTGCCAGCAGCCATAGCGGGGGGCCAACAGATACGCAGTATTTT.

The CDR3 reads CATSRDDAAATGELFF. In nucleotides, the CDR3 is TGTGCCACCAGCAGAGATGATGCCGCGGCCACCGGGGAGCTGTTTTTT. The V gene is TRBV15, the J gene TRBJ2-2; D gene ambiguous. The V gene lost 0 bases and the J gene lost 4 bases, with 12 bases spanning the gap. The CDR3 extends over 16 amino acids. The germline gives CDR1 LNHNV, CDR2 YYDKDF (reference sequence).

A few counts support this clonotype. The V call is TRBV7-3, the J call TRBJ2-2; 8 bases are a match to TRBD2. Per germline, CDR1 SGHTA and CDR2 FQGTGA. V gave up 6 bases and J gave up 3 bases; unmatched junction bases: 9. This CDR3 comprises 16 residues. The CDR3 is CASRPEAGDHTGELFF. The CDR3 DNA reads TGTGCCAGCAGACCTGAAGCGGGGGACCACACCGGGGAGCTGTTTTTT. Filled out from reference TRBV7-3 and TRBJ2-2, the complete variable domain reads GAGVSQTPSNKVTEKGKYVELRCDPISGHTALYWYRQSLGQGPEFLIYFQGTGAADDSGLPNDRFFAVRPEGSVSTLKIQRTERGDSAVYLCASRPEAGDHTGELFFGEGSRLTVL.

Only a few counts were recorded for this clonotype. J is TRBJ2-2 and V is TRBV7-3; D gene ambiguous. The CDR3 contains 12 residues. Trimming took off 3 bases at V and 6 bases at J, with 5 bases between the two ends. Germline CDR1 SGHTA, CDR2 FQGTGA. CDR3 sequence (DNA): TGTGCCAGCAGCTTCCCGCCCGGGGAGCTGTTTTTT. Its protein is CASSFPPGELFF.

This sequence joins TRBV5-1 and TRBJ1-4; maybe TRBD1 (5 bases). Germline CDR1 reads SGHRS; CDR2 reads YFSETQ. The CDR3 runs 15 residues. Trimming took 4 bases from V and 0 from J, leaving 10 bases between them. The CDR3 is CASSRMTATNEKLFF. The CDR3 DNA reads TGCGCCAGCAGCCGAATGACAGCAACTAATGAAAAACTGTTTTTT. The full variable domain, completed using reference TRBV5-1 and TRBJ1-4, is KAGVTQTPRYLIKTRGQQVTLSCSPISGHRSVSWYQQTPGQGLQFLFEYFSETQRNKGNFPGRFSGRQFSNSRSEMNVSTLELGDSALYLCASSRMTATNEKLFFGSGTQLSVL.

The CDR3 coding sequence is TGTGCCAGCAGTCCCCCCAGGACTGGAAACACCATATATTTT. This sequence encodes CASSPPRTGNTIYF. J is TRBJ1-3 and V is TRBV12-3 or TRBV12-4; unclear D gene. V shed 5 bases and J shed 2 bases, with 10 bases lying between them. The CDR3 is 14 residues long.

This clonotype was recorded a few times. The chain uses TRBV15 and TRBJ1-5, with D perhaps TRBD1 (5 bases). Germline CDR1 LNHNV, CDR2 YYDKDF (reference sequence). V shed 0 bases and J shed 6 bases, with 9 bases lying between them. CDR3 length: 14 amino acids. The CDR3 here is CATSRDRVGQPQHF. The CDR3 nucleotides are TGTGCCACCAGCAGAGACAGGGTGGGTCAGCCCCAGCATTTT.

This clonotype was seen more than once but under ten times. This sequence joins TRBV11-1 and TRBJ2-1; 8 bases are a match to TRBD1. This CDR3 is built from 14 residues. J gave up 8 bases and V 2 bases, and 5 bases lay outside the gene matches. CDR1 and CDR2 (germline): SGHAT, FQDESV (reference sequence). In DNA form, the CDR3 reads TGTGCCAGCAGCTTAATTGGACAGGGCCATGAGCAGTTCTTC. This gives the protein CASSLIGQGHEQFF.

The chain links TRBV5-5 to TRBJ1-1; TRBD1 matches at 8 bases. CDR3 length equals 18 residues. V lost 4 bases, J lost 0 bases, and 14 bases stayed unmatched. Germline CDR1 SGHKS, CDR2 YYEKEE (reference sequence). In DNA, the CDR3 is TGTGCCAGCAGCCCTGGGACAGGAGGATTGTTATTGAACACTGAAGCTTTCTTT. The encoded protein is CASSPGTGGLLLNTEAFF.

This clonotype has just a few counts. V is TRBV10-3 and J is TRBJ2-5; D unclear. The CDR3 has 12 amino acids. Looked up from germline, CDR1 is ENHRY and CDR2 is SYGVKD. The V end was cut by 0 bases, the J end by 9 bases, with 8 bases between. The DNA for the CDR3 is TGTGCCATCAGTGAGTCTTATACGGCCCAGTACTTC. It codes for CAISESYTAQYF.

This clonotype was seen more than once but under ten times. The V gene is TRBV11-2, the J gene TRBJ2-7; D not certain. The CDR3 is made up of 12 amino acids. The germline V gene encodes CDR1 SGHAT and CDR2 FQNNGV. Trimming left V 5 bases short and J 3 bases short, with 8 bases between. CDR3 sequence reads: CASSLINYEQYF. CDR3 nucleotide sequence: TGTGCCAGCAGCCTTATCAACTACGAGCAGTACTTC.

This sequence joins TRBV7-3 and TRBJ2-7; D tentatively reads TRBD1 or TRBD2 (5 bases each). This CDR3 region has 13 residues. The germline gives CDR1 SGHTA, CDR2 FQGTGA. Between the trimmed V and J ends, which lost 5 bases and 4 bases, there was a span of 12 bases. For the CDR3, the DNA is TGTGCCAGCAGCCCCCGGGACGGTTACGAGCAGTACTTC. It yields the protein CASSPRDGYEQYF.

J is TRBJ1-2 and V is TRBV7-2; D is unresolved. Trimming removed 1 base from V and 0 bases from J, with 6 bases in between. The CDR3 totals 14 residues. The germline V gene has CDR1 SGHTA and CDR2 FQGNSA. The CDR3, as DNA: TGTGCCAGCAGCTTAGGCGTCACTAACTATGGCTACACCTTC. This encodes CASSLGVTNYGYTF.

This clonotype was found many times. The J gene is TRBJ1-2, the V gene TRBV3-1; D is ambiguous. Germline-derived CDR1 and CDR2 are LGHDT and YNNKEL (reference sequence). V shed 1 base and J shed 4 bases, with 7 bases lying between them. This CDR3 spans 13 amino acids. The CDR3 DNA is TGTGCCAGCAGCCAAGTCTCACTCTATGGCTACACCTTC. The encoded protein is CASSQVSLYGYTF.

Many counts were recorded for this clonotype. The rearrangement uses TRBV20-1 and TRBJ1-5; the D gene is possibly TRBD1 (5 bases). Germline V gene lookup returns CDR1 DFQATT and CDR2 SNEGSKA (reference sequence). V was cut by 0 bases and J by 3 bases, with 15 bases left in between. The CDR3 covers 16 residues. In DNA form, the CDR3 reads TGCAGTGCTAGAGATGGTGGCAGGGCCTTCAATCAGCCCCAGCATTTT. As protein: CSARDGGRAFNQPQHF.

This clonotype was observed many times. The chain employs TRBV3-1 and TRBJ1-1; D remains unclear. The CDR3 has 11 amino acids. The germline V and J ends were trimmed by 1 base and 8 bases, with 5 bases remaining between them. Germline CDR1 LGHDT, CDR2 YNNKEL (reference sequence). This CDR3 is CASSQVEEAFF. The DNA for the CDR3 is TGTGCCAGCAGCCAAGTTGAGGAAGCTTTCTTT.

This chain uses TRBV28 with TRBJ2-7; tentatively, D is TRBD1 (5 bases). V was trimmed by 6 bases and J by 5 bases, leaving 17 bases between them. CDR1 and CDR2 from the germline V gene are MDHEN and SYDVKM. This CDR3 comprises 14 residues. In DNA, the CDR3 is TGTGCCAGCAGCACTGGGCAGGGCTTCGACGAGCAGTACGTC. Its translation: CASSTGQGFDEQYV.

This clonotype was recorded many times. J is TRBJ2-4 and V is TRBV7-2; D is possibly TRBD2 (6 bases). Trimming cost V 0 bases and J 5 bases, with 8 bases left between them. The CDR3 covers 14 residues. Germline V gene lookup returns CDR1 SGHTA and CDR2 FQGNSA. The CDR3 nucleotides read TGTGCCAGCAGCTTAGCTTCGGGAGAAAACATTCAGTACTTC. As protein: CASSLASGENIQYF.

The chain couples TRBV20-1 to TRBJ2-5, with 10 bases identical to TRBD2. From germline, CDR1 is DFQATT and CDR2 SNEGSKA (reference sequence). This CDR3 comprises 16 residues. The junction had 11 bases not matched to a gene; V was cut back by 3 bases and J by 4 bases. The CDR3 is CSASGVAGGLRETQYF. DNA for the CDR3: TGCAGTGCTAGCGGGGTAGCGGGGGGTTTACGAGAGACCCAGTACTTC.

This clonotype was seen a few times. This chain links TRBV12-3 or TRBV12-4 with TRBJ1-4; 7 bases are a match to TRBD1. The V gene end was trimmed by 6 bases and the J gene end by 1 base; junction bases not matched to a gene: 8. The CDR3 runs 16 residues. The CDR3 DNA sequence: TGTGCCAGCAGGCGCCGGGACAGCGAAACTAATGAAAAACTGTTTTTT. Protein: CASRRRDSETNEKLFF.

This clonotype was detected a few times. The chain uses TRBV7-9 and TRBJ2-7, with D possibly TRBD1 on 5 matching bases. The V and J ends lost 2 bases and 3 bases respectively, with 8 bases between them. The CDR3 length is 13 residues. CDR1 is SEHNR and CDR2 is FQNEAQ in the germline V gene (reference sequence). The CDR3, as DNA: TGTGCCAGCAGCTTACCACAGGACTACGAGCAGTACTTC. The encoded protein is CASSLPQDYEQYF.